A selection of T cell receptor beta chains follows, all from one sample in a study of blood T cell repertoires in COVID-19. Some clones are missing from TCRdb's copy, which holds only in-frame ones; the method was immunoSEQ multiplex PCR. Counted here are about 98,000 clones, around 80% occurring once; the ten biggest clones make up 24%. Input material: peripheral blood. The receptors here all came from a man in his 70s with acute or convalescent COVID-19. Both conserved end residues are part of each CDR3. D genes are given only for firm matches. Clone size appears in some rows only: once, few, many, or a class for an expanded clone.

v_gene	len	j_gene	d_gene	abundance	CDR3nt	CDR3aa
TRBV10-3	16	TRBJ2-3	TRBD2	.	TGTGCCATCCGTGCTAGCGGGAGGGCTTTATCAGATACGCAGTATTTT	CAIRASGRALSDTQYF
TRBV15	14	TRBJ1-1	.	.	TGTGCCACCAGCAGAGCGAGGGCGAACACTGAAGCTTTCTTT	CATSRARANTEAFF
TRBV29-1	13	TRBJ2-7	TRBD2	few	TGCAGCGCCAACACGGGAGGCACCTACGAGCAGTACTTC	CSANTGGTYEQYF
TRBV9	14	TRBJ1-5	.	.	TGTGCCAGCAGCGTAGGACTCGGCGGTCAGCCCCAGCATTTT	CASSVGLGGQPQHF
TRBV5-6	13	TRBJ2-5	.	few	TGTGCCAGCAGCCTGGAGGCCGGGGAGACCCAGTACTTC	CASSLEAGETQYF
TRBV15	18	TRBJ1-2	.	.	TGTGCCACCAGCAGAGATCATCGACAGTGGCGAACGGACTATGGCTACACCTTC	CATSRDHRQWRTDYGYTF
TRBV18	14	TRBJ1-2	.	.	TGTGCCAGCTCACCGGAAAGGGGGATGTATGGCTACACCTTC	CASSPERGMYGYTF
TRBV29-1	14	TRBJ2-1	TRBD2	.	TGCAGCTTTCTCAGGACTAGCGGATACAATGAGCAGTTCTTC	CSFLRTSGYNEQFF
TRBV12-3/TRBV12-4	13	TRBJ1-2	.	.	TGTGCCAGCAGTCACCGGGAGAACTATGGCTACACCTTC	CASSHRENYGYTF
TRBV9	15	TRBJ2-3	TRBD2	.	TGTGCCAGCGCTCTGGGCGGGAGTAGCACAGATACGCAGTATTTT	CASALGGSSTDTQYF
TRBV5-6	16	TRBJ1-2	TRBD1	.	TGTGCCAGCAGCTTGGCGGGACAGGATCATAACTATGGCTACACCTTC	CASSLAGQDHNYGYTF
TRBV7-2	16	TRBJ2-1	TRBD1	.	TGTGCCAGCAGCTTAGTAGGCAGGGGGCTGCCCAATGAGCAGTTCTTC	CASSLVGRGLPNEQFF
TRBV2	13	TRBJ1-2	.	.	TGTGCCAGCGCCAAACAGGGACACTATGGCTACACCTTC	CASAKQGHYGYTF
TRBV29-1	14	TRBJ2-1	TRBD1	few	TGCAGCGTTATAGGGGGCGACTCCTACAATGAGCAGTTCTTC	CSVIGGDSYNEQFF
TRBV3-1/TRBV3-2	14	TRBJ1-6	TRBD1	.	TGTGCCAGCAGCCGGACAGGGAGTGATTCACCCCTCCACTTT	CASSRTGSDSPLHF
TRBV4-3	16	TRBJ2-3	.	.	TGCGCCAGCAGCCAAGAAGGACGCGGAGGGACAGATACGCAGTATTTT	CASSQEGRGGTDTQYF
TRBV2	14	TRBJ2-1	TRBD2	.	TGTGCCAGCAGTGAGCTAGCGGAATACAATGAGCAGTTCTTC	CASSELAEYNEQFF
TRBV20-1	10	TRBJ2-7	.	.	TGCAGTGCGGAGACCTACGAGCAGTACTTC	CSAETYEQYF
TRBV20-1	11	TRBJ1-1	.	.	TGCAGTGCTAGAGTTAGCACTGAAGCTTTCTTT	CSARVSTEAFF
TRBV5-1	14	TRBJ2-7	TRBD2	.	TGCGCCAGCCGGGTAGCGGGAATCGACTACGAGCAGTACTTC	CASRVAGIDYEQYF
TRBV18	14	TRBJ2-7	TRBD1	.	TGTGCCAGCAAGGGACAGGGGGGGACCTACGAGCAGTACTTC	CASKGQGGTYEQYF
TRBV6-2/TRBV6-3	17	TRBJ1-5	TRBD1	.	TGTGCCAGCAGTACTTACAGGGGCGTAGGGACAAATCAGCCCCAGCATTTT	CASSTYRGVGTNQPQHF
TRBV7-3	13	TRBJ2-7	TRBD1	.	TGTGCCAGCAGCTTCTTTACAGGGGGCGAGCAGTACTTC	CASSFFTGGEQYF
TRBV28	15	TRBJ2-7	.	once	TGTGCCAGCAGTTATGCGGGGTTAGGCTCCTACGAGCAGTACTTC	CASSYAGLGSYEQYF